The rows below give T cell receptor beta chains drawn from one sample of a study of CD8+CD57+ T cells in acquired aplastic anemia. TCRdb passed the reads through MiXCR, listing each CDR3 protein once. Of hundreds of thousands of distinct CDR3 sequences in the sample, around 72% were seen once. Sequencing was carried out using sorted CD4+, CD8+, or CD8+CD57+ T cells (not recorded which) from PBMCs. The receptors were sampled from a human donor in good health, serving as a control. CDR3s include the opening cysteine and the closing phenylalanine or tryptophan. The order of the fields is D gene, V gene, J gene, clone size, CDR3 protein, CDR3 DNA. A D gene is named only where the DNA matches it firmly. Size is omitted from some rows. Given values are once, few, many or a class for expanded clones.

NA	TRBV12-3/TRBV12-4	TRBJ1-6	NA	CASSPGQSPLHF	TGTGCCAGCAGCCCGGGGCAGTCACCCCTCCACTTT
TRBD1	TRBV6-2/TRBV6-3	TRBJ1-1	NA	CASMSVPGQGSNTEAFF	TGTGCCAGCATGTCCGTCCCGGGACAGGGGTCGAACACTGAAGCTTTCTTT
TRBD1	TRBV6-2/TRBV6-3	TRBJ2-2	NA	CASSATGLTGELSF	TGTGCCAGCAGTGCGACAGGGCTCACCGGGGAGCTGTCTTTT
NA	TRBV5-1	TRBJ1-2	NA	CASSPGRGGNGYTF	TGCGCCAGCAGCCCAGGTAGAGGGGGGAATGGCTACACCTTC
TRBD1	TRBV11-1	TRBJ1-3	few	CAWNQDRTFGAHSGNTIYF	TGTGCCTGGAATCAGGACAGGACCTTTGGGGCTCACTCTGGAAACACCATATATTTT
NA	TRBV29-1	TRBJ2-5	NA	CSVEWETQYF	TGCAGCGTTGAATGGGAGACCCAGTACTTC
NA	TRBV7-2	TRBJ1-2	NA	CASSPIYGYTFYSF	NA
NA	TRBV6-6	TRBJ2-5	many	CASRALGIKETQYF	TGTGCCAGCAGGGCGCTGGGTATAAAAGAGACCCAGTACTTC
NA	TRBV19	TRBJ1-4	NA	CASSEGRMNEKLFF	TGTGCCAGTAGTGAGGGCCGGATGAATGAAAAACTGTTTTTT
TRBD1	TRBV5-5	TRBJ1-2	once	CASSSTGTGNYGYTF	TGTGCCAGCAGCTCTACCGGGACAGGGAACTATGGCTACACCTTC
NA	TRBV15	TRBJ2-7	NA	CATSRDQLASFNEQYF	TGTGCCACCAGCAGAGATCAACTAGCTTCCTTCAACGAGCAGTACTTC
NA	TRBV7-9	TRBJ1-2	NA	CASSLEMSRPDTQF	TGTGCCAGCAGCTTAGAGATGAGTAGACCAGATACGCAGTTC
TRBD1	TRBV5-8	TRBJ1-2	NA	CASSFRGRAGGDGYTF	TGTGCCAGCAGCTTCCGAGGGCGAGCAGGGGGCGATGGCTACACCTTC
NA	TRBV7-3	TRBJ1-2	NA	CASSAGRLGGYTF	TGTGCCAGCAGCGCGGGACGTTTGGGGGGCTACACCTTC
NA	TRBV7-8	TRBJ2-5	NA	CASSSPGLENKNF	TGTGCCAGCAGCTCACCGGGACTGGAGAACAAGAACTTC
NA	TRBV24-1	TRBJ2-1	many	CATSDPPRDNEQFF	TGTGCCACCAGTGATCCCCCCCGCGACAATGAGCAGTTCTTC
NA	TRBV7-2	TRBJ2-7	NA	CASSLGDICEQYF	TGTGCCAGCAGCTTAGGGGACATTTGTGAGCAGTACTTC
NA	TRBV12-3/TRBV12-4	TRBJ2-5	NA	CASSLEARGGETQYF	TGTGCCAGCAGTTTAGAGGCTAGGGGGGGTGAGACCCAGTACTTC
TRBD1	TRBV7-2	TRBJ1-4	many	CASSPTGTANEKLFF	TGTGCCAGCAGCCCGACCGGGACAGCTAATGAAAAACTGTTTTTT
NA	TRBV5-6	TRBJ2-7	NA	CASSLGEPSNEQYF	TGTGCCAGCAGCTTGGGGGAACCATCGAACGAGCAGTACTTC
NA	TRBV4-3	TRBJ2-5	NA	CASSQLTPRGVPQETQYF	TGCGCCAGCAGCCAACTTACCCCTCGAGGTGTTCCACAAGAGACCCAGTACTTC
TRBD1	TRBV20-1	TRBJ1-1	NA	CSARGQGTGITEAFF	TGCAGTGCTAGGGGACAGGGGACGGGAATTACTGAAGCTTTCTTT
TRBD1	TRBV19	TRBJ2-1	many	CASSIGTGGNEQFF	TGTGCCAGTAGTATCGGGACAGGGGGGAATGAGCAGTTCTTC
TRBD1	TRBV6-5	TRBJ1-2	many	CASSTPGQIYGYTF	TGTGCCAGCAGTACACCGGGACAGATCTATGGCTACACCTTC
NA	TRBV11-1	TRBJ1-1	NA	CATPAGAITRAFF	TGTGCCACCCCAGCGGGGGCGATAACGCGAGCTTTCTTT
NA	TRBV20-1	TRBJ2-5	NA	CSAPEGGETQYF	TGCAGTGCGCCGGAGGGGGGGGAGACCCAGTACTTC
TRBD1	TRBV7-3	TRBJ2-7	NA	CASSQAGQDGQVFYF	TGTGCCAGCAGCCAAGCTGGACAGGACGGGCAGGTGTTCTACTTC
NA	TRBV7-2	TRBJ1-5	NA	CASSLDRGMGQPQHF	TGTGCCAGCAGCTTAGATAGGGGTATGGGTCAGCCCCAGCATTTT
NA	TRBV5-1	TRBJ2-2	NA	CASSLEAGKATGELFF	TGCGCCAGCAGCTTGGAGGCCGGGAAGGCCACCGGGGAGCTGTTTTTT
TRBD2	TRBV14	TRBJ2-3	many	CASSHPPLWTSGVADTQYF	TGTGCCAGCAGCCACCCCCCGTTATGGACTAGCGGGGTAGCAGATACGCAGTATTTT
NA	TRBV9	TRBJ2-7	NA	CASSVAGPGEQYF	TGTGCCAGCAGCGTAGCGGGGCCGGGTGAGCAGTACTTC
NA	TRBV6-2/TRBV6-3	TRBJ2-7	many	CASSYSLGPSYEQYF	TGTGCCAGCAGTTACTCGCTGGGACCTTCCTACGAGCAGTACTTC
TRBD1	TRBV7-3	TRBJ2-7	NA	CASSLTLGQGVSEQYF	TGTGCCAGCAGCTTAACGCTGGGACAGGGTGTTTCCGAGCAGTACTTC
NA	TRBV2	TRBJ2-7	once	CASRRGPKIKQYF	TGTGCCAGCAGGCGGGGGCCAAAAATCAAGCAGTACTTC
NA	TRBV2	TRBJ2-1	few	CASRRLPTNEQFF	TGTGCCAGCAGGAGACTTCCAACTAATGAGCAGTTCTTC
NA	TRBV5-1	TRBJ1-2	NA	CASSVGRGLTSYTF	TGTGCCAGCAGCGTGGGGAGAGGGCTCACGAGCTACACCTTC
NA	TRBV7-2	TRBJ2-3	few	CASSLSWDGTQYF	TGTGCCAGCAGCTTAAGTTGGGACGGAACGCAGTATTTT